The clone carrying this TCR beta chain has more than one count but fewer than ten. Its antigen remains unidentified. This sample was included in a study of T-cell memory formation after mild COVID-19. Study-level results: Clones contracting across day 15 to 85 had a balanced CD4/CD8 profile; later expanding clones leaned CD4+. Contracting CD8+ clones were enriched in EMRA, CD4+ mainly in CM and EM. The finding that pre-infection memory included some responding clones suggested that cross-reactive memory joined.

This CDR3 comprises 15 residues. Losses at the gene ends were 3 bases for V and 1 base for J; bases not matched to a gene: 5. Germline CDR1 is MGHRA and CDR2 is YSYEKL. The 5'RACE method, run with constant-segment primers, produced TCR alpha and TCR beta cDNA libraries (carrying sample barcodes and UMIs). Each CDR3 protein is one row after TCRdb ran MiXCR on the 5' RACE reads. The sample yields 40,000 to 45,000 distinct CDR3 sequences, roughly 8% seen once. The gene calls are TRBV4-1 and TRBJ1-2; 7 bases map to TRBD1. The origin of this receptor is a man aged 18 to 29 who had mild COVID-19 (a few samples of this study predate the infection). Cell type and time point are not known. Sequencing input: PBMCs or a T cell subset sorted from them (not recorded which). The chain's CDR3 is CASSQTPGGNYGYTF. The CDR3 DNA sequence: TGCGCCAGCAGCCAGACGCCAGGGGGTAACTATGGCTACACCTTC.